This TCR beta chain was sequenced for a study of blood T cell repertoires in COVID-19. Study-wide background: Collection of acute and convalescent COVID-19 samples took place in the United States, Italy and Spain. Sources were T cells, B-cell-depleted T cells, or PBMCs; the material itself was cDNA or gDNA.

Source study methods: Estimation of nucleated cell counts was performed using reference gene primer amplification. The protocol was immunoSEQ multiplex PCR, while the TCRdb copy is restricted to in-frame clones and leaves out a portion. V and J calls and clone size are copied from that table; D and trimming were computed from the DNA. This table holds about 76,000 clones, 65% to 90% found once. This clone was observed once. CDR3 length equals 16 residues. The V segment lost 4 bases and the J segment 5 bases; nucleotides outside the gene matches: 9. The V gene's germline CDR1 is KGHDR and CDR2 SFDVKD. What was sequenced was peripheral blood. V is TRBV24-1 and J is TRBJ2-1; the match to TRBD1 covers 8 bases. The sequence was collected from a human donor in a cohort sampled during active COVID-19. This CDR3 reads CATSDPRRGQNNEQFF. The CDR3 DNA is TGTGCCACCAGTGACCCCCGCAGGGGGCAAAACAATGAGCAGTTCTTC.